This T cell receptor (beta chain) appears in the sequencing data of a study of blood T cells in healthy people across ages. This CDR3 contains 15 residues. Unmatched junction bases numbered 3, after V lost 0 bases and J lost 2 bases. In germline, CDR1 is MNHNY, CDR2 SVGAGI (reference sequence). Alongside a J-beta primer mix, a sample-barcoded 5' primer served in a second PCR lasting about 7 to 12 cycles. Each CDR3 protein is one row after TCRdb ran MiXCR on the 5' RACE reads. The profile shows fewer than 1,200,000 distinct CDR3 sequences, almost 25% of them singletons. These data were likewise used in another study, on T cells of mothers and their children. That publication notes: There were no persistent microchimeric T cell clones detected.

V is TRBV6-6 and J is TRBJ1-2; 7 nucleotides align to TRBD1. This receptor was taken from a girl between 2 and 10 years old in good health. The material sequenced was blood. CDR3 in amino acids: CASSYSAGQNYGYTF. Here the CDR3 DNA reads TGTGCCAGCAGTTACTCAGCGGGACAGAACTATGGCTACACCTTC.